A selection of T cell receptor beta chains follows, all from one sample in a study of PD-L1 blockade in urothelial cancer. TCRdb's copy holds only in-frame clones and misses some; the assay was immunoSEQ multiplex PCR. Here the sample spans approximately 120,000 clones, about 83% being singletons. Sequenced here: PBMCs, sampled around atezolizumab (anti-PD-L1) treatment. The receptors stem from a man in his forties or fifties with urothelial cancer. CDR3s include the opening cysteine and the closing phenylalanine or tryptophan. Each record gives: clone size, J gene, V gene, D gene, CDR3 DNA, CDR3 protein. D genes are given only for firm matches. The size entry is marked missing in some rows and otherwise reads once, few, many or a size class.

abundance: .
j_gene: TRBJ1-4
v_gene: TRBV29-1
d_gene: .
CDR3nt: TGCAGCGTTCTTCAGGGGCCCCGCACTAATGAAAAACTGTTTTTT
CDR3aa: CSVLQGPRTNEKLFF

abundance: .
j_gene: TRBJ2-1
v_gene: TRBV4-1
d_gene: .
CDR3nt: TGCGCCAGCAGTCAGGGTCCGGAGTCCTACAATGAGCAGTTCTTC
CDR3aa: CASSQGPESYNEQFF

abundance: .
j_gene: TRBJ2-5
v_gene: TRBV5-1
d_gene: TRBD2
CDR3nt: TGCGCCAGCGAAAAAAGCGGGACGGGGGAGACCCAGTACTTC
CDR3aa: CASEKSGTGETQYF

abundance: .
j_gene: TRBJ2-7
v_gene: TRBV11-2
d_gene: TRBD2
CDR3nt: TGTGCCAGCAGCTTAGTATTTAGCGGGAGAAACAACGAGCAGTACTTC
CDR3aa: CASSLVFSGRNNEQYF

abundance: .
j_gene: TRBJ2-7
v_gene: TRBV30
d_gene: TRBD2
CDR3nt: TGTGCCTGGAGTGTTCCCGGGACTAGCGGCTCCTACGAGCAGTACTTC
CDR3aa: CAWSVPGTSGSYEQYF

abundance: .
j_gene: TRBJ1-1
v_gene: TRBV6-1
d_gene: TRBD1
CDR3nt: TGTGCCAGCAGTAAACGACAGGGTTTGGACACTGAAGCTTTCTTT
CDR3aa: CASSKRQGLDTEAFF

abundance: .
j_gene: TRBJ2-7
v_gene: TRBV6-1
d_gene: .
CDR3nt: TGTGCCAGCGGGGACTTAACCTACGAGCAGTACTTC
CDR3aa: CASGDLTYEQYF

abundance: .
j_gene: TRBJ1-4
v_gene: TRBV7-9
d_gene: TRBD1
CDR3nt: TGTGCCAGCAGCTCCGAAAGAGGGGGCAGGGGTGAAAAACTGTTTTTT
CDR3aa: CASSSERGGRGEKLFF

abundance: .
j_gene: TRBJ2-7
v_gene: TRBV10-3
d_gene: TRBD2
CDR3nt: TGTGCCATCACGCGGGAGGGCTCCTACGAGCAGTACTTC
CDR3aa: CAITREGSYEQYF

abundance: .
j_gene: TRBJ1-6
v_gene: TRBV6-1
d_gene: .
CDR3nt: TGTGCCAGCAGCTATACAGGGCGGAATAATTCACCCCTCCACTTT
CDR3aa: CASSYTGRNNSPLHF

abundance: .
j_gene: TRBJ1-2
v_gene: TRBV6-6
d_gene: TRBD1
CDR3nt: TGTGCCAGCAGCCCGGGACAGCACTATGGCTACACCTTC
CDR3aa: CASSPGQHYGYTF

abundance: .
j_gene: TRBJ2-7
v_gene: TRBV30
d_gene: .
CDR3nt: TGTGCCTGGAGTGTACGGGGGATCGGCGAGCAGTACTTC
CDR3aa: CAWSVRGIGEQYF

abundance: many
j_gene: TRBJ2-7
v_gene: TRBV4-1
d_gene: TRBD1
CDR3nt: TGCGCCAGCAGCCAAAGTGGGGTCGGGACAGGGTCCTACGAGCAGTACTTC
CDR3aa: CASSQSGVGTGSYEQYF

abundance: once
j_gene: TRBJ1-3
v_gene: TRBV18
d_gene: .
CDR3nt: TGTGCCAGCTCTTCGGGGAGCCCGGGCTCTGGAAACACCATATATTTT
CDR3aa: CASSSGSPGSGNTIYF

abundance: .
j_gene: TRBJ1-1
v_gene: TRBV7-9
d_gene: .
CDR3nt: TGTGCCAGCAGCTTTGGGAGGGGAGTGACTGTTGGCACTGAAGCTTTCTTT
CDR3aa: CASSFGRGVTVGTEAFF

abundance: .
j_gene: TRBJ1-5
v_gene: TRBV28
d_gene: .
CDR3nt: TGTGCCCTTAGGGGAGGTGGCAATCAGCCCCAGCATTTT
CDR3aa: CALRGGGNQPQHF

abundance: once
j_gene: TRBJ2-5
v_gene: TRBV5-1
d_gene: TRBD2
CDR3nt: TGCGCCAGCAGCTTCGGGACTAGCGGGGCACAAGAGACCCAGTACTTC
CDR3aa: CASSFGTSGAQETQYF

abundance: few
j_gene: TRBJ2-1
v_gene: TRBV30
d_gene: .
CDR3nt: TGTGCCTGGGTGCGGGTGTCTTACAATGAGCAGTTCTTC
CDR3aa: CAWVRVSYNEQFF

abundance: .
j_gene: TRBJ2-3
v_gene: TRBV7-2
d_gene: TRBD2
CDR3nt: TGTGCCAGCAGCCAAGGCCTAGGGACTAGTTTTCAAGATACGCAGTATTTT
CDR3aa: CASSQGLGTSFQDTQYF

abundance: .
j_gene: TRBJ2-1
v_gene: TRBV7-6
d_gene: TRBD2
CDR3nt: TGTGCCAGCAGCCTGCCCCCAAGCGGGAGGGGGAATGAGCAGTTCTTC
CDR3aa: CASSLPPSGRGNEQFF

abundance: .
j_gene: TRBJ2-2
v_gene: TRBV7-6
d_gene: TRBD2
CDR3nt: TGTGCCAGCAGCTTCAGCGGGAGGGCCGGGGAGCTGTTTTTT
CDR3aa: CASSFSGRAGELFF

abundance: .
j_gene: TRBJ1-5
v_gene: TRBV7-2
d_gene: TRBD1
CDR3nt: TGTGCCAGCAGCTTAGCGGGACAGGGTGGACAGCCCCAGCATTTT
CDR3aa: CASSLAGQGGQPQHF

abundance: few
j_gene: TRBJ2-1
v_gene: TRBV11-2
d_gene: TRBD2
CDR3nt: TGTGCCAGCAGCCGCGTCGGGACTACCTACAATGAGCAGTTCTTC
CDR3aa: CASSRVGTTYNEQFF

abundance: .
j_gene: TRBJ1-2
v_gene: TRBV5-1
d_gene: .
CDR3nt: TGCGCCAGCAGCGTTGGCTCGCAGGCTAACTATGGCTACACCTTC
CDR3aa: CASSVGSQANYGYTF

abundance: .
j_gene: TRBJ2-1
v_gene: TRBV7-9
d_gene: .
CDR3nt: TGTGCCAGCAGCTTAGAACAGTACAATGAGCAGTTCTTC
CDR3aa: CASSLEQYNEQFF

abundance: .
j_gene: TRBJ2-1
v_gene: TRBV28
d_gene: .
CDR3nt: TGTGCCAGCAGTTTAGTCTTGACCGGGGTCTACAATGAGCAGTTCTTC
CDR3aa: CASSLVLTGVYNEQFF

abundance: .
j_gene: TRBJ2-5
v_gene: TRBV7-9
d_gene: TRBD1
CDR3nt: TGTGCCAGCAACCGACAGGGGGCCTGGGAGACCCAGTACTTC
CDR3aa: CASNRQGAWETQYF

abundance: .
j_gene: TRBJ1-1
v_gene: TRBV30
d_gene: .
CDR3nt: TGTGCCTGGAGTGGGGCGCGTCCTGAAGCTTTCTTT
CDR3aa: CAWSGARPEAFF

abundance: .
j_gene: TRBJ1-1
v_gene: TRBV18
d_gene: .
CDR3nt: TGTGCCAGCTCTCCCACCAGGGATAGGCCTGGGCCTGAAGCTTTCTTT
CDR3aa: CASSPTRDRPGPEAFF

abundance: .
j_gene: TRBJ1-2
v_gene: TRBV30
d_gene: .
CDR3nt: TGTGCCTGGACAGCTAGCCGGGGCTACACCTTC
CDR3aa: CAWTASRGYTF

abundance: .
j_gene: TRBJ2-1
v_gene: TRBV14
d_gene: .
CDR3nt: TGTGCCAGCAGCCAAGTTCGGTCCAGGGGAGTTGAGCAGTTCTTC
CDR3aa: CASSQVRSRGVEQFF

abundance: .
j_gene: TRBJ2-3
v_gene: TRBV12-2
d_gene: .
CDR3nt: TGTGCAAGTCGCTTAGCCGGGACTAGCGGGAGCCCTAGCACAGATACGCAGTATTTT
CDR3aa: CASRLAGTSGSPSTDTQYF

abundance: once
j_gene: TRBJ2-1
v_gene: TRBV7-2
d_gene: TRBD2
CDR3nt: TGTGCCAGCAGCTGGGCTAGCGGGACTACGAATGAGCAGTTCTTC
CDR3aa: CASSWASGTTNEQFF

abundance: .
j_gene: TRBJ2-5
v_gene: TRBV2
d_gene: .
CDR3nt: TGTGCCAGCAAGACTATACAAGAGACCCAGTACTTC
CDR3aa: CASKTIQETQYF

abundance: .
j_gene: TRBJ2-7
v_gene: TRBV11-2
d_gene: TRBD2
CDR3nt: TGTGCCAGCAGCCCAAGGACTAGCGGGCCCTACGAGCAGTACTTC
CDR3aa: CASSPRTSGPYEQYF

abundance: .
j_gene: TRBJ1-1
v_gene: TRBV6-1
d_gene: TRBD1
CDR3nt: TGTGCCAGCAGTAAGAACAGGGGTTCGGACACTGAAGCTTTCTTT
CDR3aa: CASSKNRGSDTEAFF

abundance: .
j_gene: TRBJ1-4
v_gene: TRBV5-1
d_gene: TRBD1
CDR3nt: TGCGCCAGCAGCCTGAACGACAGGGTTACTGAAAAACTGTTTTTT
CDR3aa: CASSLNDRVTEKLFF

abundance: .
j_gene: TRBJ2-3
v_gene: TRBV7-4
d_gene: .
CDR3nt: TGTGCCAGCAGCTCCTATGCCTACTTCACAGATACGCAGTATTTT
CDR3aa: CASSSYAYFTDTQYF

abundance: .
j_gene: TRBJ2-1
v_gene: TRBV5-1
d_gene: .
CDR3nt: TGCGCCAGCCAAGCACGGGAGCGAACCTACAATGAGCAGTTCTTC
CDR3aa: CASQARERTYNEQFF

abundance: .
j_gene: TRBJ1-2
v_gene: TRBV28
d_gene: .
CDR3nt: TGTGCCAGCAGTTTGCAGCAGGGCTACTATGGCTACACCTTC
CDR3aa: CASSLQQGYYGYTF

abundance: .
j_gene: TRBJ2-3
v_gene: TRBV5-1
d_gene: .
CDR3nt: TGCGCCAGCAGCTGGGAGGGCACAGATACGCAGTATTTT
CDR3aa: CASSWEGTDTQYF

abundance: .
j_gene: TRBJ2-3
v_gene: TRBV4-2
d_gene: .
CDR3nt: TGTGCCAGCAGCCGAGGGGGAGGGGTCGCAGATACGCAGTATTTT
CDR3aa: CASSRGGGVADTQYF

abundance: .
j_gene: TRBJ2-3
v_gene: TRBV9
d_gene: TRBD2
CDR3nt: TGTGCCAGCAGCGTTCTAGCGGGAGCCACAGATACGCAGTATTTT
CDR3aa: CASSVLAGATDTQYF

abundance: .
j_gene: TRBJ2-7
v_gene: TRBV7-2
d_gene: TRBD1
CDR3nt: TGTGCCAGCAGCTTAGGTCTCGAAGCAGGGGGTGCTTATAAGTACTTC
CDR3aa: CASSLGLEAGGAYKYF

abundance: .
j_gene: TRBJ1-5
v_gene: TRBV28
d_gene: .
CDR3nt: TGTGCCAGCAGTCTCCAACAGGGAAATCAGCCCCAGCATTTT
CDR3aa: CASSLQQGNQPQHF